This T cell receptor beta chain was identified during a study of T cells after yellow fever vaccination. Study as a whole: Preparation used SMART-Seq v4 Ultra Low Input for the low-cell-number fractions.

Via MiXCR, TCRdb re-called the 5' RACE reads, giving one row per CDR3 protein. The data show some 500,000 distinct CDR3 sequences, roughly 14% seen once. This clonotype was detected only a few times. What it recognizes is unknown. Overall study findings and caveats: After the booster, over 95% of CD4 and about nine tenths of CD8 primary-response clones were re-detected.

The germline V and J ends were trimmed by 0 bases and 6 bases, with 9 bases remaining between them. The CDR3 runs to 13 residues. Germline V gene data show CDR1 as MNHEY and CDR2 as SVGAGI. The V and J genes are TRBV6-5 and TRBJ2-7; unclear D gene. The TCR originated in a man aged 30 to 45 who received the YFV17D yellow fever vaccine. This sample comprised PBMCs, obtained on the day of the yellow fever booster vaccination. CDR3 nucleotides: TGTGCCAGCAGTTACTCGCCTTATGGCGAGCAGTACTTC. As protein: CASSYSPYGEQYF.